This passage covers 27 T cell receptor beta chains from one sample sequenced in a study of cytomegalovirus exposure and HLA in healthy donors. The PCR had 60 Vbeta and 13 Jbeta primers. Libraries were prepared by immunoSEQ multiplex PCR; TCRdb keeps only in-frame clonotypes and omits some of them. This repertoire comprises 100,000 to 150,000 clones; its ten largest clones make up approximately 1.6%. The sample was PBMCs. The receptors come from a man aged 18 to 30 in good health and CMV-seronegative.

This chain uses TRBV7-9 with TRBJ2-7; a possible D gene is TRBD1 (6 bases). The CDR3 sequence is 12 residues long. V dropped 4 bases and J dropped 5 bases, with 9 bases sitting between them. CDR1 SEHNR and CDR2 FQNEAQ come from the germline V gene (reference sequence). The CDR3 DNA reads TGTGCCAGCAGCTGGGACATTGACGAGCAGTACTTC. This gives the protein CASSWDIDEQYF.

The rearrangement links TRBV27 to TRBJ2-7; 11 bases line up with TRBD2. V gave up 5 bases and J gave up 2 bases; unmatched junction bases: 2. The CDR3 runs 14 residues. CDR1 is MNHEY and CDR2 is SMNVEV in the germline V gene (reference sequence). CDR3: CASSPGLAAYEQYF. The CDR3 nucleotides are TGTGCCAGCAGTCCGGGACTAGCGGCCTACGAGCAGTACTTC.

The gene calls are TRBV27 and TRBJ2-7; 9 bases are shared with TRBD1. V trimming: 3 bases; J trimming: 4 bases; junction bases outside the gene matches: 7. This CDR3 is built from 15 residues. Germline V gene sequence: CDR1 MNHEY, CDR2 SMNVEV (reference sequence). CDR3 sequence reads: CASSFLQGAPYEQYF. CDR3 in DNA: TGTGCCAGCAGTTTTCTACAGGGGGCCCCGTACGAGCAGTACTTC.

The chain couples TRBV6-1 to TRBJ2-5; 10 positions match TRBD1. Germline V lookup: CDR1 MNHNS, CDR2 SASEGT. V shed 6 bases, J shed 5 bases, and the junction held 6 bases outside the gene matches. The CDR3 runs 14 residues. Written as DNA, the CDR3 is TGTGCCAGCAGCGGCCGGGACAGGGGCGAGACCCAGTACTTC. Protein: CASSGRDRGETQYF.

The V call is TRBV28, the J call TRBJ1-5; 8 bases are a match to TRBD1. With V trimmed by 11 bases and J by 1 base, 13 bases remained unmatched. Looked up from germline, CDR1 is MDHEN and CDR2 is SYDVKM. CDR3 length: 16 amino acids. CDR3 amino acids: CAGTSMTGVSNQPQHF. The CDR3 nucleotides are TGTGCCGGCACCAGTATGACAGGGGTAAGCAATCAGCCCCAGCATTTT.

Here the CDR3 DNA reads TGTGCCAGCCTAAGCGGGAGCTCCTACGAGCAGTACTTC. Its translation: CASLSGSSYEQYF. The chain employs TRBV28 and TRBJ2-7, with 8 bases aligning to TRBD2. Germline CDR1 is MDHEN and CDR2 is SYDVKM. Losses at the gene ends were 8 bases for V and 0 bases for J; bases not matched to a gene: 3. This CDR3 is built from 13 residues.

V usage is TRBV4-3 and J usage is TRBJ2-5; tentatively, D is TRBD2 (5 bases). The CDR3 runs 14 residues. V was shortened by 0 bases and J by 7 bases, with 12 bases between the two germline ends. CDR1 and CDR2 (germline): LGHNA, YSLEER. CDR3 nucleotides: TGCGCCAGCAGCCAAGATGGGAGCCTGGGGACCCAGTACTTC. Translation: CASSQDGSLGTQYF.

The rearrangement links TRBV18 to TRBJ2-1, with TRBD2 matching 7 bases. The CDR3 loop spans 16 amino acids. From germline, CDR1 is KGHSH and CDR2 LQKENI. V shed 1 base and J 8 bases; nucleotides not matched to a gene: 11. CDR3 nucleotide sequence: TGTGCCAGCTCACCACTTGTAGGCGGGAGTCTGTATGAGCAGTTCTTC. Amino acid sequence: CASSPLVGGSLYEQFF.

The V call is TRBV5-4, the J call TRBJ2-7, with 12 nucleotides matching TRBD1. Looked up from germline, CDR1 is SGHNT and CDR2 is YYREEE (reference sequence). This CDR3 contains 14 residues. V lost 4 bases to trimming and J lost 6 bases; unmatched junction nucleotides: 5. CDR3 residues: CASSIRDRGREQYF. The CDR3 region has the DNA TGTGCCAGCAGCATCCGGGACAGGGGGCGCGAGCAGTACTTC.

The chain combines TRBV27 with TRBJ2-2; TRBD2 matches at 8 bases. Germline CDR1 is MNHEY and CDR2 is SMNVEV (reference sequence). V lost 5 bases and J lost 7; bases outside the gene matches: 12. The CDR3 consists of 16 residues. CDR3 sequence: CASSPPGGGSHGELFF. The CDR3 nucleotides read TGTGCCAGCAGTCCCCCGGGAGGGGGTAGTCACGGGGAGCTGTTTTTT.

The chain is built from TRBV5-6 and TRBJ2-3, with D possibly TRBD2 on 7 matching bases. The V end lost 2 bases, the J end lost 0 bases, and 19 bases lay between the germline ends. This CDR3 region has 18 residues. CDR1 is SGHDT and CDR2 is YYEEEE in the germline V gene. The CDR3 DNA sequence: TGTGCCAGCAGCTTCCCATCAGTTGCGGGGGCTAGCACAGATACGCAGTATTTT. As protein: CASSFPSVAGASTDTQYF.

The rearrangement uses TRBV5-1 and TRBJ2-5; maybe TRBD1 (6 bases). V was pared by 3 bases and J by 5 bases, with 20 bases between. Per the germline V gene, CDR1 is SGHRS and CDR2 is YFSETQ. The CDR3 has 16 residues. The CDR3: CASSSTAGVSYETQYF. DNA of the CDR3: TGCGCCAGCAGCTCAACCGCAGGGGTTTCTTATGAGACCCAGTACTTC.

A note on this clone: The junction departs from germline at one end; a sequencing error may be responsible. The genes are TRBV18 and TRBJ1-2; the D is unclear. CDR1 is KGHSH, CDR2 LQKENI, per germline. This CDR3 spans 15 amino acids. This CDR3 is CASLPSSWGGGGYTF. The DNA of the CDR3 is TGTGCCAGCTTACCAAGTAGCTGGGGAGGAGGCGGCTACACCTTC.

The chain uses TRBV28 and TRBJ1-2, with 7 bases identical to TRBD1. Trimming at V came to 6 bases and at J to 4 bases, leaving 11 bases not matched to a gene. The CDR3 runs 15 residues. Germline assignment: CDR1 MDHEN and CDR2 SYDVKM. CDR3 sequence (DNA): TGTGCCAGCAGGTATCCAGGGACAGCTAGCTATGGCTACACCTTC. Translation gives CASRYPGTASYGYTF.

The CDR3 DNA follows: TGTGCCAGCGCCTCGCCCCGAGGGTCCGGGGAGCTGTTTTTT. This encodes CASASPRGSGELFF. The chain is built from TRBV6-5 and TRBJ2-2, with a weak D call TRBD2 (5 bases). The CDR3 covers 14 residues. The V and J ends lost 8 bases and 6 bases respectively, with 16 bases between them. Germline V CDR1 and CDR2: MNHEY, SVGAGI.

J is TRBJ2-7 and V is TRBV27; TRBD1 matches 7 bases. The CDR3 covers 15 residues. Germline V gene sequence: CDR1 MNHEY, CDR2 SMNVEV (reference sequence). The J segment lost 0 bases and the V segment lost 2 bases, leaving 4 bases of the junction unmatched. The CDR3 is CASSLGQENSYEQYF. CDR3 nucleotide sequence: TGTGCCAGCAGTTTAGGACAGGAAAACTCCTACGAGCAGTACTTC.

In DNA form, the CDR3 reads TGCAGCGTTTATTTAGCGGGAGCCCAAAGGGGCGAGCAGTACTTC. Protein product: CSVYLAGAQRGEQYF. The chain employs TRBV29-1 and TRBJ2-7; 9 bases map to TRBD2. Germline V CDR1 and CDR2: SQVTM, ANQGSEA. The CDR3 is 15 residues long. The ends lost 5 bases at V and 6 bases at J; junction bases unmatched: 14.

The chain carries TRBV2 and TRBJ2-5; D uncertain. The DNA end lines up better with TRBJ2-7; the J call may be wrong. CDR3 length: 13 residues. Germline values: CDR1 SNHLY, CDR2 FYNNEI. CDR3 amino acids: CASTSQVLYEQYF. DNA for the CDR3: TGTGCCAGCACGAGCCAGGTCCTCTACGAGCAGTACTTC.

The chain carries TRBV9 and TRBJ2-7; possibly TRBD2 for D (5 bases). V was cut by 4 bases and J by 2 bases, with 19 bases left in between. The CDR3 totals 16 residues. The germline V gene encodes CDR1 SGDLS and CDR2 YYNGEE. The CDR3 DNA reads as TGTGCCAGCAGCCCCGGACTTGGATTAGCCGCCTACGAGCAGTACTTC. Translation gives CASSPGLGLAAYEQYF.

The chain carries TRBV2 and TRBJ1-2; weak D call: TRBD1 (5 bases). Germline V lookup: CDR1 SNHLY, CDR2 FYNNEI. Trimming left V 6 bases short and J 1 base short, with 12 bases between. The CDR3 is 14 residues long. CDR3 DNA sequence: TGTGCCAGCAGACCCGACAGTGATAACTATGGCTACACCTTC. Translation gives CASRPDSDNYGYTF.

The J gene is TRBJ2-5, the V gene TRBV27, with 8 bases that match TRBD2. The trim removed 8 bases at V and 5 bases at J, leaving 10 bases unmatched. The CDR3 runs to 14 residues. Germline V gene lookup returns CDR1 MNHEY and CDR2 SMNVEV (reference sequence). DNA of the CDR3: TGTGCCAGCGGCCCTCGGGGGGGCAGGGAGACCCAGTACTTC. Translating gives CASGPRGGRETQYF.

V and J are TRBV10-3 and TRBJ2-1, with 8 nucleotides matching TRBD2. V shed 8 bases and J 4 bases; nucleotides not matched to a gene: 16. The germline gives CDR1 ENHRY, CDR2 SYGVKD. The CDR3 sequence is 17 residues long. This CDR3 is CAIAKSREGSVYNEQFF. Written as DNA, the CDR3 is TGTGCCATCGCAAAAAGTCGGGAGGGCTCCGTTTACAATGAGCAGTTCTTC.

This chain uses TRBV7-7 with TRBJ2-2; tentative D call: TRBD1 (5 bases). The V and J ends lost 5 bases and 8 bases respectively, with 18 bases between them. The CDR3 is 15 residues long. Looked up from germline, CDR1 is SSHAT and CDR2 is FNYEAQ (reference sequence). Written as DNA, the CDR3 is TGTGCCAGCAGCCCCAGGGTGGGGCCCGGTGGGGAGCTGTTTTTT. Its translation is CASSPRVGPGGELFF. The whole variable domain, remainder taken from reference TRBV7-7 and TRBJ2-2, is GAGVSQSPRYKVTKRGQDVTLRCDPISSHATLYWYQQALGQGPEFLTYFNYEAQPDKSGLPSDRFSAERPEGSISTLTIQRTEQRDSAMYRCASSPRVGPGGELFFGEGSRLTVL.

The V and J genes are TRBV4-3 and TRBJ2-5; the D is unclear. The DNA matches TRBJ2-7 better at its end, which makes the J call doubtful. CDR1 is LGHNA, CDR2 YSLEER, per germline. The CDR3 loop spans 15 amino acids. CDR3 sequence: CASSQSTISSYEQYF. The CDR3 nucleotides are TGCGCCAGCAGCCAATCTACTATATCCTCCTACGAGCAGTACTTC.

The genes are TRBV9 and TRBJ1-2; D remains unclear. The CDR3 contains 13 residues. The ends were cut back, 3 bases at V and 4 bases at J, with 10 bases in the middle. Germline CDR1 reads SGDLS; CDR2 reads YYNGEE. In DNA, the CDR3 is TGTGCCAGCAGCGAGGCCCAGGTCTATGGCTACACCTTC. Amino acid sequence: CASSEAQVYGYTF. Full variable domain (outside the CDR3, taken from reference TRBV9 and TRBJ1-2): DSGVTQTPKHLITATGQRVTLRCSPRSGDLSVYWYQQSLDQGLQFLIQYYNGEERAKGNILERFSAQQFPDLHSELNLSSLELGDSALYFCASSEAQVYGYTFGSGTRLTVV.

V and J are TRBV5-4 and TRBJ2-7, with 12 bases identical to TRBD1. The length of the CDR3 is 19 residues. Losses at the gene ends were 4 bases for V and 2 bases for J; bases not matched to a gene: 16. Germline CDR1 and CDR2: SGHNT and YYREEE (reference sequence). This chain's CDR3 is CASSNFPSVGTGGTYEQYF. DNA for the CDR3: TGTGCCAGCAGCAATTTCCCGTCGGTCGGGACAGGGGGCACCTACGAGCAGTACTTC.

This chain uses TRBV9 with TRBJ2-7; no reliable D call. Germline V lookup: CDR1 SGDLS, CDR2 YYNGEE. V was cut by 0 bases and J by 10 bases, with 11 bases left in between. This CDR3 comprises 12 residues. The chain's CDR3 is CASSVAHGYQYF. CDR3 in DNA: TGTGCCAGCAGCGTAGCTCACGGGTACCAGTACTTC.